This T cell receptor (beta chain) was observed in a study of blood T cell repertoires in COVID-19. About the research overall: Samples representing acute and convalescent COVID-19 were sourced from the United States, Italy and Spain.

V shed 3 bases and J shed 0 bases, with 9 bases lying between them. This CDR3 has 14 residues. CDR1 and CDR2 (germline): SGHDT, YYEEEE. Original analysis: Estimation of nucleated cell counts relied on the amplification of reference gene primers. The method was immunoSEQ multiplex PCR; TCRdb's version includes in-frame clones alone and lacks a portion of them. V, J and clone size are taken as reported in that table, and D and trimming were inferred from the DNA itself. Of around 180,000 clones in the sample, approximately 90% were seen once. J is TRBJ1-2 and V is TRBV5-6; maybe TRBD1 (6 bases). Sequencing was carried out using peripheral blood. The sequence was collected from a man aged 60 to 69 with acute or convalescent COVID-19. CDR3 coding DNA: TGTGCCAGCAGCTATGGACAGTCTAACTATGGCTACACCTTC. Translation gives CASSYGQSNYGYTF. The variable domain in full, with the rest retrieved from reference TRBV5-6 and TRBJ1-2, is DAGVTQSPTHLIKTRGQQVTLRCSPKSGHDTVSWYQQALGQGPQFIFQYYEEEERQRGNFPDRFSGHQFPNYSSELNVNALLLGDSALYLCASSYGQSNYGYTFGSGTRLTVV.